Following are 12 T cell receptor beta chains from one sample sequenced in a study of OX40 agonist ivuxolimab in advanced cancers. The repertoire was sequenced with immunoSEQ multiplex PCR; TCRdb's copy has only in-frame clones and lacks some. The sample lists tens of thousands of clones; 85% to 90% were seen once. Sequences were derived from CD4+ or CD8+ T cells sorted from blood, sampled in a trial of the OX40 agonist ivuxolimab. The receptor source for this set is an adult with an advanced solid tumor such as melanoma, head and neck, liver or kidney cancer.

The genes are TRBV19 and TRBJ1-5, with TRBD1 as a possible D gene (6 bases). V was clipped by 3 bases and J by 0 bases, with 12 bases between them. CDR3 length: 16 residues. CDR1 LNHDA and CDR2 SQIVND come from the germline V gene (reference sequence). In DNA form, the CDR3 reads TGTGCCAGTAGTATCGGGACACTAAATAGCAATCAGCCCCAGCATTTT. This gives the protein CASSIGTLNSNQPQHF.

The chain has TRBV7-2 and TRBJ2-5; D possibly corresponds to TRBD2 (5 bases). The CDR3 contains 12 residues. V shed 4 bases and J shed 5 bases, with 8 bases lying between them. Germline CDR1 SGHTA, CDR2 FQGNSA. The DNA for the CDR3 is TGTGCCAGCAGCTGGGAGTCCGAGACCCAGTACTTC. Encoded protein: CASSWESETQYF.

This clone has just one count. V is TRBV19 and J is TRBJ2-5; 8 nucleotides line up with TRBD1. Trimming cost V 6 bases and J 6 bases; bases outside gene matches: 12. The CDR3 sequence is 15 residues long. The germline V gene encodes CDR1 LNHDA and CDR2 SQIVND (reference sequence). CDR3 nucleotide sequence: TGTGCCAGTAGCAAGACAGGGGCCTCGTTGAAGACCCAGTACTTC. Protein sequence: CASSKTGASLKTQYF.

V usage is TRBV5-6 and J usage is TRBJ2-7; D is uncertain. V was cut by 2 bases and J by 3 bases, with 18 bases left in between. CDR3 length equals 16 residues. Germline lookup yields CDR1 SGHDT and CDR2 YYEEEE. The DNA of the CDR3 is TGTGCCAGCAGCTTTTATGAATTATTTAAGGACTACGAGCAGTACTTC. This sequence encodes CASSFYELFKDYEQYF.

This chain connects TRBV29-1 to TRBJ2-7; weak D call: TRBD2 (7 bases). This CDR3 spans 13 amino acids. V lost 6 bases to trimming and J lost 1 base, with 13 bases between them. Germline CDR1 and CDR2: SQVTM and ANQGSEA. The chain's CDR3 is CSVGEGGSYEQYF. In nucleotides, the CDR3 is TGCAGCGTCGGAGAGGGGGGGTCCTACGAGCAGTACTTC.

V is TRBV19 and J is TRBJ1-2; D is uncertain. This CDR3 comprises 13 residues. Trimming cost V 5 bases and J 7 bases, with 14 bases left between them. The V gene's germline CDR1 is LNHDA and CDR2 SQIVND (reference sequence). Here the CDR3 reads CASSPTGLGGYTF. The DNA of the CDR3 is TGTGCCAGTAGTCCGACGGGATTGGGTGGCTACACCTTC.

V is TRBV18 and J is TRBJ2-1; D is uncertain. V shed 3 bases and J shed 0 bases, with 9 bases lying between them. Looked up from germline, CDR1 is KGHSH and CDR2 is LQKENI. This CDR3 is built from 15 residues. The CDR3 here is CASSPPSNSYNEQFF. The CDR3 DNA follows: TGTGCCAGCTCACCCCCGAGCAACTCCTACAATGAGCAGTTCTTC.

This chain connects TRBV5-4 to TRBJ2-5; 15 bases map to TRBD2. The germline gives CDR1 SGHNT, CDR2 YYREEE (reference sequence). V lost 4 bases and J lost 4; bases outside the gene matches: 5. This CDR3 contains 16 residues. Here the CDR3 reads CASSPRTSGRGETQYF. CDR3 nucleotides: TGTGCCAGCAGCCCCCGGACTAGCGGGAGGGGAGAGACCCAGTACTTC.

This clone was recorded once. The chain employs TRBV7-8 and TRBJ1-6; maybe TRBD1 (6 bases). Trimming cost V 0 bases and J 6 bases, with 6 bases left between them. The germline gives CDR1 SGHVS, CDR2 FQNEAQ. The length of the CDR3 is 14 residues. The CDR3 sequence: CASSLAGGNSPLHF. Here the CDR3 DNA reads TGTGCCAGCAGCTTAGCAGGGGGTAATTCACCCCTCCACTTT.

The chain links TRBV2 to TRBJ2-3, with 7 positions matching TRBD2. Unmatched junction bases numbered 13, after V lost 8 bases and J lost 5 bases. Looked up from germline, CDR1 is SNHLY and CDR2 is FYNNEI. The CDR3 sequence is 15 residues long. CDR3 protein: CASSPFAGVGDTQYF. CDR3 sequence (DNA): TGTGCCAGCTCCCCTTTTGCGGGAGTAGGAGATACGCAGTATTTT. The full variable domain, rest sourced from reference TRBV2 and TRBJ2-3, is EPEVTQTPSHQVTQMGQEVILRCVPISNHLYFYWYRQILGQKVEFLVSFYNNEISEKSEIFDDQFSVERPDGSNFTLKIRSTKLEDSAMYFCASSPFAGVGDTQYFGPGTRLTVL.

The rearrangement links TRBV5-1 to TRBJ2-3; D perhaps matches TRBD1 (6 bases). Germline CDR1 is SGHRS and CDR2 is YFSETQ. The V gene lost 4 bases and the J gene lost 2 bases, with 14 bases spanning the gap. CDR3 length: 15 residues. The CDR3 loop is CASSVDSPATDTQYF. As DNA, the CDR3 is TGCGCCAGCAGCGTGGACAGCCCCGCCACAGATACGCAGTATTTT.

The chain joins TRBV6-4 to TRBJ1-5; weak D call: TRBD1 (5 bases). The CDR3 is 17 amino acids. V was cut by 0 bases and J by 3 bases, with 15 bases left in between. Germline assignment: CDR1 MRHNA and CDR2 SNTAGT. CDR3 nucleotide sequence: TGTGCCAGCAGTGACTCTCCCGTAGGGGACGTCAATCAGCCCCAGCATTTT. It encodes CASSDSPVGDVNQPQHF.